The sequence of this T cell receptor (beta chain) was determined in a study of blood T cell repertoires in COVID-19 (dated by TCRdb to 2020 to 2021). A note on the overall study: Collaborator samples came from the United States, Italy and Spain and covered acute and convalescent phases of COVID-19. The material from the prospective study consisted of cDNA or gDNA derived from T cells, B-cell-depleted T cells, or PBMCs. Deeply sampled blood TCRbeta repertoires from subjects exposed to, actively infected with, or recovered from COVID-19 were included in the dataset. The repertoires were released in a freely available public database meant as a resource for research on the immune response to SARS-CoV-2. Samples were obtained from the ongoing ImmuneRACE study (first 160 participants) and from 1,254 subjects provided by 6 global collaborators. Nearly every sample came with metadata listing a de-identified subject ID, COVID-19 status, age in years and sex. Where available, HLA class I and class II types were taken from metadata supplied by the sample provider and were not determined by assay-based typing. Overall study outcomes, separate from this receptor: Clinical and demographic metadata were provided uncurated, with the amount varying by source and participant.

On this clone: Its antigen remains unidentified. No base qualities exist here, and no much larger clone lies one base off it.

The immunoSEQ Assay, a bias-controlled multiplex PCR, was used to amplify TCRbeta CDR3 regions from genomic DNA. In the source study's methods: Within the assay, amplification of reference gene primers was used to estimate how many nucleated cells each sample contained. To quantify the absolute abundance of each unique TCRbeta CDR3 rearrangement, sequence reads were collapsed and filtered. For each sample, productive Simpson clonality was calculated as the square root of Simpson's diversity index across productive rearrangements. Drawn from immuneACCESS, this table holds only the in-frame rearrangements with V and J called that TCRdb kept. Clones are partly lost; checked studies trace under half to an unresolved V gene and leave the rest unexplained. Clone size and V and J calls were adopted from that table, with D and trimming inferred from the DNA. The sample table contains 200,000 or so clones; only one count was recorded for about 88% of them. The top ten clonotypes cover 15% to 20% of the sample.

One collaborating source in Seattle enrolled patients while the patients were actively infected and followed the patients over time throughout the course of disease. Each collaborating institution followed its own protocols to collect whole blood in K2EDTA tubes. Collaborator samples were shipped for TCRbeta analysis as frozen whole blood, isolated PBMCs, or DNA extracted from either sample type. The germline V gene encodes CDR1 SGDLS and CDR2 YYNGEE. Spanning cysteine to phenylalanine, the CDR3 consists of 15 amino acids. The read is trimmed to its CDR3 DNA, 45 bases read in frame from base 1. Trimmed from V: 3 bases; trimmed from J: 6 bases; junction bases lacking a gene match: 12.

The sequence came from a man aged 50-59 years with COVID-19, enrolled during active disease. The rearranged chain carries TRBV9 and TRBJ2-7, and 7 junction bases match TRBD2. Specimen: peripheral blood. The bases are TGTGCCAGCAGCGCTTCCGGGCGGGAGAGGGGCGAGCAGTACTTC. Translated, this is CASSASGRERGEQYF.